This T cell receptor beta chain was found in a study of cytomegalovirus exposure and HLA in healthy donors. Overall study results and limits: Later analysis identified around 15,000 TCR beta sequences associated with HLA alleles, using a false discovery rate threshold of 0.05. In a later analysis, most CMV-associated TCR beta chains appeared HLA-restricted.

13 Jbeta primers and 60 Vbeta primers were used for the PCR. The assay was immunoSEQ multiplex PCR, and TCRdb's table has in-frame clones only and misses some. The sample shows roughly 200,000 clones, over 70% of them seen only once. Turning to this clone: Its antigen is not identified.

Healthy bone marrow donors made up the cohort. V lost 3 bases to trimming and J lost 3 bases; unmatched junction nucleotides: 5. This CDR3 spans 14 amino acids. The germline V gene has CDR1 KGHSH and CDR2 LQKENI. The receptor's source is a male donor in good health and CMV-seronegative. Sequenced sample: PBMCs. The chain joins TRBV18 to TRBJ2-7, with 7 bases matching TRBD1. The CDR3 here is CASSPGRDSYEQYF. CDR3 nucleotides: TGTGCCAGCTCACCCGGCCGGGACAGCTACGAGCAGTACTTC.